The 8 T cell receptor beta chains below come from one sample, sequenced in a study of blood T cell repertoires in COVID-19 (dated by TCRdb to about 2020). Library method: the immunoSEQ multiplex PCR assay. TCRdb's version of the immuneACCESS table is confined to in-frame rearrangements and falls short of the full clone set. An unresolved V gene accounts for under half of the shortfall where checked; the remainder is of unknown origin. The sample table lists some 350,000 clones, approximately 90% of them with a count of one. The top ten clonotypes cover 0.9% to 1.1% of the sample. Material: PBMCs or T cells enriched from blood (not recorded which). These receptors were collected from a man aged 18 to 30 who had recovered from COVID-19.

The chain couples TRBV19 to TRBJ1-6; D call uncertain. Germline-derived CDR1 and CDR2 are LNHDA and SQIVND (reference sequence). V was shortened by 3 bases and J by 7 bases, with 19 bases between the two germline ends. The CDR3 has 17 amino acids. In DNA, the CDR3 is TGTGCCAGTAGTATTTTCGGAGGGCGAGTTGAAAATTCACCCCTCCACTTT. It is translated as CASSIFGGRVENSPLHF.

This clone was seen once. The CDR3 DNA is TGTGCCAGCAGCGGGTATAATTCACCCCTCCACTTT. Translating gives CASSGYNSPLHF. The gene calls are TRBV2 and TRBJ1-6; the D is unclear. The CDR3 length is 12 residues. V lost 6 bases to trimming and J lost 4 bases, with 4 bases between them. Germline CDR1 is SNHLY and CDR2 is FYNNEI.

The V and J genes are TRBV9 and TRBJ2-2; 9 nucleotides align to TRBD2. Unmatched junction bases numbered 6, after V lost 6 bases and J lost 3 bases. CDR1 and CDR2 (germline): SGDLS, YYNGEE. CDR3 length equals 15 residues. In nucleotides, the CDR3 is TGTGCCAGCATTTCAGCGGGGGGTCACACCGGGGAGCTGTTTTTT. It specifies CASISAGGHTGELFF. The variable domain in full, with the rest retrieved from reference TRBV9 and TRBJ2-2, is DSGVTQTPKHLITATGQRVTLRCSPRSGDLSVYWYQQSLDQGLQFLIQYYNGEERAKGNILERFSAQQFPDLHSELNLSSLELGDSALYFCASISAGGHTGELFFGEGSRLTVL.

The chain links TRBV18 to TRBJ1-2; TRBD1 might be the D (5 bases). CDR1 and CDR2 from the germline V gene are KGHSH and LQKENI. V lost 3 bases, J lost 4 bases, and 18 bases lay in between. The CDR3 spans 16 residues. DNA for the CDR3: TGTGCCAGCTCACCCGAGAGAGGGGAGGATGGCTATGGCTACACCTTC. This translates into CASSPERGEDGYGYTF.

CDR3: CASRGGTGGYTEAFF. The DNA of the CDR3 is TGTGCCAGCAGGGGAGGGACAGGGGGCTACACTGAAGCTTTCTTT. The gene calls are TRBV5-8 and TRBJ1-1, with 12 bases lining up with TRBD1. In germline, CDR1 is SGHTS, CDR2 YDEGEE. This CDR3 contains 15 residues. V lost 5 bases to trimming and J lost 3 bases; unmatched junction nucleotides: 5. The full variable domain, its missing parts supplied by reference TRBV5-8 and TRBJ1-1, is EAGVTQSPTHLIKTRGQQATLRCSPISGHTSVYWYQQALGLGLQFLLWYDEGEERNRGNFPPRFSGRQFPNYSSELNVNALELEDSALYLCASRGGTGGYTEAFFGQGTRLTVV.

The chain has TRBV3-1 (or the pseudogene TRBV3-2) and TRBJ2-2; the match to TRBD1 covers 7 bases. The germline V gene has CDR1 LGHDT and CDR2 YNNKEL (reference sequence). With 7 bases clipped from V and 0 bases from J, the junction kept 8 bases outside the gene matches. The CDR3 covers 16 residues. The CDR3: CASTSADRANTGELFF. CDR3 nucleotide sequence: TGTGCCAGCACCTCCGCCGACAGGGCGAACACCGGGGAGCTGTTTTTT.

This clone was detected only once. The V call is TRBV14, the J call TRBJ1-6, with TRBD1 matching over 8 bases. The CDR3 is 18 amino acids. Germline loops: CDR1 SGHDN, CDR2 FVKESK. V trimming: 0 bases; J trimming: 6 bases; junction bases outside the gene matches: 10. The CDR3 is CASSQDPRRGLINSPLHF. DNA for the CDR3: TGTGCCAGCAGCCAAGACCCCCGCAGGGGGCTTATTAATTCACCCCTCCACTTT.

This clone was seen only once. The chain carries TRBV6-5 and TRBJ2-1; 8 bases agree with TRBD1. Germline V CDR1 and CDR2: MNHEY, SVGAGI. The CDR3 is 16 amino acids. V trimming: 0 bases; J trimming: 15 bases; junction bases outside the gene matches: 16. Here the CDR3 DNA reads TGTGCCAGCAGTTACTCGATACGGCAGGGGGCGACCCTAAGGTTCTTC. Translating it yields CASSYSIRQGATLRFF.